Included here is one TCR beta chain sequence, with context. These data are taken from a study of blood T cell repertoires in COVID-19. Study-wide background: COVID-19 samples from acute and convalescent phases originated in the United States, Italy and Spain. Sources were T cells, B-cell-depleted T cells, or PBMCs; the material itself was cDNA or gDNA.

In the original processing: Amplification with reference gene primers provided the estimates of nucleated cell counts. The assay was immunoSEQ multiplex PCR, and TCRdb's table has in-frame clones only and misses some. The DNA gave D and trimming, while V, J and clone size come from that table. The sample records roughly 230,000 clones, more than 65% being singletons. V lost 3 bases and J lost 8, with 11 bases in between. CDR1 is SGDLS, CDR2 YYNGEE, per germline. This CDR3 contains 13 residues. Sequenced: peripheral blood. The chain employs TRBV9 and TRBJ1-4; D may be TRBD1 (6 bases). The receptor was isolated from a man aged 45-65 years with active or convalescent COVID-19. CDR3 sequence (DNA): TGTGCCAGCAGCGGGCCCAGGGGAGAAAAACTGTTTTTT. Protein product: CASSGPRGEKLFF.